This T cell receptor beta chain was captured in a study of blood T cell repertoires in COVID-19. Study information: PBMCs, B-cell-depleted T cells, or T cells provided the cDNA or gDNA that made up the material.

Source study methods: Reference gene primer amplification yielded estimated nucleated cell counts. Profiled with immunoSEQ multiplex PCR; TCRdb holds only in-frame clones, not every one. For V, J and clone size, that table is used; D and trimming come from the DNA. The data show about 150,000 clones, around 80% seen once. Per the germline V gene, CDR1 is MNHEY and CDR2 is SVGAGI. V lost 6 bases and J 9 bases, leaving 15 bases between the germline ends. The CDR3 length is 13 residues. Sequencing was performed on peripheral blood. The receptor was isolated from a human donor in a cohort sampled during active COVID-19. The chain has TRBV6-5 and TRBJ2-4; D perhaps matches TRBD1 (5 bases). The CDR3 sequence is CASSPSAQGIQYF. In DNA, the CDR3 is TGTGCCAGCAGCCCCTCCGCCCAGGGCATTCAGTACTTC.